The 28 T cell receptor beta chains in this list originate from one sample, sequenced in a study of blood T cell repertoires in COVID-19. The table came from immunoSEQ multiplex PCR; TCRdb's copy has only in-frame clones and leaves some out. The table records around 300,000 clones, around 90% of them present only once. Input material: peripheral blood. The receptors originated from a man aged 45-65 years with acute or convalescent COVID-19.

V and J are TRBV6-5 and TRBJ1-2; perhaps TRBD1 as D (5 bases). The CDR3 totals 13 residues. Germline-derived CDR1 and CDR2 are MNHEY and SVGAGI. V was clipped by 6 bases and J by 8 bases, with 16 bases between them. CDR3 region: CASRVQEQLGYTF. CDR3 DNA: TGTGCCAGCAGGGTACAGGAACAGCTGGGCTACACCTTC.

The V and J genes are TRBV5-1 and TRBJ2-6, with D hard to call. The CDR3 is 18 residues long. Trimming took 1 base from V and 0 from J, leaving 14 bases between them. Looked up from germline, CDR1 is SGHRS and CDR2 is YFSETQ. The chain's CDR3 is CASSLLPSTLSGANVLTF. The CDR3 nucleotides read TGCGCCAGCAGCTTGCTCCCCTCCACTCTCTCTGGGGCCAACGTCCTGACTTTC.

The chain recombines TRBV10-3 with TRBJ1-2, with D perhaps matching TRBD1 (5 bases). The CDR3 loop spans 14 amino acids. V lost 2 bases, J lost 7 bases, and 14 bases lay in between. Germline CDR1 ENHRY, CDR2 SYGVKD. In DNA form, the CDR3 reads TGTGCCATCAGTGAGGCCAGGGTAAAGGGTGGCTACACCTTC. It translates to CAISEARVKGGYTF.

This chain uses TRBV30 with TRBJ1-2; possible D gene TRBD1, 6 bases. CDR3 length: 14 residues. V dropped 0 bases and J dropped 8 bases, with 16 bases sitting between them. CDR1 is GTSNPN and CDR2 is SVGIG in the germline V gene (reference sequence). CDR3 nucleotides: TGTGCCTGGAGTGTACGGGGGGGCGCAAAAGGCTACACCTTC. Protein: CAWSVRGGAKGYTF.

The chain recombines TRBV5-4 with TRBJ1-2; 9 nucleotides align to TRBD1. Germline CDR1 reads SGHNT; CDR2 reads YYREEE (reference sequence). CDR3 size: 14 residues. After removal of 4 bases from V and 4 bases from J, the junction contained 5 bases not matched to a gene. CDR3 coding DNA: TGTGCCAGCAGCGTGACAGGGGGTGTCTATGGCTACACCTTC. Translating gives CASSVTGGVYGYTF. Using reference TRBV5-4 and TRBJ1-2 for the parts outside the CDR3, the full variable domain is ETGVTQSPTHLIKTRGQQVTLRCSSQSGHNTVSWYQQALGQGPQFIFQYYREEENGRGNFPPRFSGLQFPNYSSELNVNALELDDSALYLCASSVTGGVYGYTFGSGTRLTVV.

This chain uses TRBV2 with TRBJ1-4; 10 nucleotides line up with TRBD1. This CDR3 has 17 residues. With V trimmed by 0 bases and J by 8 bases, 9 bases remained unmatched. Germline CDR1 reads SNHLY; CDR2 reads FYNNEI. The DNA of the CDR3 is TGTGCCAGCAGTGAAGCGAGGACAGGGGGATTTAGGGAAAAACTGTTTTTT. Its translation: CASSEARTGGFREKLFF.

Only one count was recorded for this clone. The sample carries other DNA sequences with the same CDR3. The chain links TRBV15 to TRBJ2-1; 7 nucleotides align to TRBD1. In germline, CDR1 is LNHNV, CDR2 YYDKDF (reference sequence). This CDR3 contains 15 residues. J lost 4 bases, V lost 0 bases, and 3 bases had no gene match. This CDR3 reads CATSRDWDSYNEQFF. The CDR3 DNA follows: TGTGCCACCAGCAGAGATTGGGACAGTTACAATGAGCAGTTCTTC. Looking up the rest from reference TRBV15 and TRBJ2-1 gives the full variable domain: DAMVIQNPRYQVTQFGKPVTLSCSQTLNHNVMYWYQQKSSQAPKLLFHYYDKDFNNEADTPDNFQSRRPNTSFCFLDIRSPGLGDTAMYLCATSRDWDSYNEQFFGPGTRLTVL.

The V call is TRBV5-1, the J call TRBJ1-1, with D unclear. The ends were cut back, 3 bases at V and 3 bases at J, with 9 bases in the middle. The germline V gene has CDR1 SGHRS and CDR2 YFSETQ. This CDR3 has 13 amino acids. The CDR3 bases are TGCGCCAGCAGCTCGCAGGAAGACACTGAAGCTTTCTTT. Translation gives CASSSQEDTEAFF.

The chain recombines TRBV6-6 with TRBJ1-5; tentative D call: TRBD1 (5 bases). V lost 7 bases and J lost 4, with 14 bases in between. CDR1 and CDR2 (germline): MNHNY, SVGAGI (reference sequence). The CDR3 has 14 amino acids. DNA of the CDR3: TGTGCCAGCACCACTGGGGGGGGGAATCAGCCCCAGCATTTT. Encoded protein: CASTTGGGNQPQHF.

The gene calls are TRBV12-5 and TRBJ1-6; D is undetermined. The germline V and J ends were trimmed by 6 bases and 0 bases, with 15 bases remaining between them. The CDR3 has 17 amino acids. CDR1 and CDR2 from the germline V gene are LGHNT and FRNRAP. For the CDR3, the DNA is TGTGCTAGTGGGGGGTCCTTCGGGAGCTCCTATAATTCACCCCTCCACTTT. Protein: CASGGSFGSSYNSPLHF.

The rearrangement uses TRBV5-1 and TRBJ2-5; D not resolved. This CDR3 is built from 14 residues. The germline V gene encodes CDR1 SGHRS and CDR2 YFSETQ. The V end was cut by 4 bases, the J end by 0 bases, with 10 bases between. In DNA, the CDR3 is TGCGCCAGCAGCCCCCGCGTCGACCAAGAGACCCAGTACTTC. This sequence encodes CASSPRVDQETQYF. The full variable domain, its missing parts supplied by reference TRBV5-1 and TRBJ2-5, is KAGVTQTPRYLIKTRGQQVTLSCSPISGHRSVSWYQQTPGQGLQFLFEYFSETQRNKGNFPGRFSGRQFSNSRSEMNVSTLELGDSALYLCASSPRVDQETQYFGPGTRLLVL.

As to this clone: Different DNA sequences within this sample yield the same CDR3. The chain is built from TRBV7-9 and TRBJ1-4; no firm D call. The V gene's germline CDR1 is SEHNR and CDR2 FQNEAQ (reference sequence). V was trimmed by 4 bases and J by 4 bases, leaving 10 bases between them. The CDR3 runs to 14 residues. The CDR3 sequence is CASSSRGGNEKLFF. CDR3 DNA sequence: TGTGCCAGCAGCTCCCGGGGAGGTAATGAAAAACTGTTTTTT.

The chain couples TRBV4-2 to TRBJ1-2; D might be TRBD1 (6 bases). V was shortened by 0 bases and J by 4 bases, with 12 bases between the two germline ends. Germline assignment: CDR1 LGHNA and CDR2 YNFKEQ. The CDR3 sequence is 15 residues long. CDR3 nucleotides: TGTGCCAGCAGCCAAGACAGGGGATTCCTCTATGGCTACACCTTC. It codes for CASSQDRGFLYGYTF.

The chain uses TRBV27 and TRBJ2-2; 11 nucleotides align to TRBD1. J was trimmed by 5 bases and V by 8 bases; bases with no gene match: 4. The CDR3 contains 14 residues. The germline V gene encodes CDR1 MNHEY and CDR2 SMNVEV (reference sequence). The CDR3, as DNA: TGTGCCAGCCGGACAGGGGGCAGGACCGGGGAGCTGTTTTTT. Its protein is CASRTGGRTGELFF.

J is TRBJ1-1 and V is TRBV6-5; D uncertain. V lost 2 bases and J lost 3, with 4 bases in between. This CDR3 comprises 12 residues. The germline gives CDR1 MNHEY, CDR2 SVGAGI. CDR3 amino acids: CASSYGYTEAFF. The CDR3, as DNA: TGTGCCAGCAGTTACGGCTACACTGAAGCTTTCTTT.

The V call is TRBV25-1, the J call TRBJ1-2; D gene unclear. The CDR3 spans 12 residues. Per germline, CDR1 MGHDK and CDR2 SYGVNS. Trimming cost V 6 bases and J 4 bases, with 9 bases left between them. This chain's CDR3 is CASSELSYGYTF. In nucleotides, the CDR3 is TGTGCCAGCAGCGAACTAAGCTATGGCTACACCTTC.

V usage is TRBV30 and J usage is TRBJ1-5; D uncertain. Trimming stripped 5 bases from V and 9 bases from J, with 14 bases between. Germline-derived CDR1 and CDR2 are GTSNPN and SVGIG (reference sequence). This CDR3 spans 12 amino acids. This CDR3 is CAWAATTGPQHF. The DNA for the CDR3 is TGTGCCTGGGCCGCTACCACGGGGCCCCAGCATTTT. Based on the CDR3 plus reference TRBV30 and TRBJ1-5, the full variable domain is SQTIHQWPATLVQPVGSPLSLECTVEGTSNPNLYWYRQAAGRGLQLLFYSVGIGQISSEVPQNLSASRPQDRQFILSSKKLLLSDSGFYLCAWAATTGPQHFGDGTRLSIL.

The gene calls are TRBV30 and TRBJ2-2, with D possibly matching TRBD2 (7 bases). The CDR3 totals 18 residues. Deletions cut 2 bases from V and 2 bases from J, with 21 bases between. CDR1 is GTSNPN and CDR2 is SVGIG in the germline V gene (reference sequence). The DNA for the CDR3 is TGTGCCTGGAGTACAGCTTACTTGGGGGGGACAAACACCGGGGAGCTGTTTTTT. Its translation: CAWSTAYLGGTNTGELFF.

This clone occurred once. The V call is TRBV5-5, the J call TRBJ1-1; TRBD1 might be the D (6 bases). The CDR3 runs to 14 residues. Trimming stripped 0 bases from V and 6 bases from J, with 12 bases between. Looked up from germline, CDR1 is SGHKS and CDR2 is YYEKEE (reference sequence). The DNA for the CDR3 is TGTGCCAGCAGCTTGGGGGGGCCCTCGGCTGAAGCTTTCTTT. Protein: CASSLGGPSAEAFF.

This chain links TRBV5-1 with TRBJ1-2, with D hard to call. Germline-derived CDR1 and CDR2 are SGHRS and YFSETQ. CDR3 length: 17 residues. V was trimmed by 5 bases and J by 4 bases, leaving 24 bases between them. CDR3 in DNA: TGCGCCAGCAGGCCCGGTCGGGAGCCTAACTCGGGCTATGGCTACACCTTC. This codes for CASRPGREPNSGYGYTF.

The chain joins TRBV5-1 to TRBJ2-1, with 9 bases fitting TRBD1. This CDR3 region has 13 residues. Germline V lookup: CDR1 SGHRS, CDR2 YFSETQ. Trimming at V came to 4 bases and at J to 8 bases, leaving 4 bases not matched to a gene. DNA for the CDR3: TGCGCCAGCAGCAAGGGACAGGGCTATGAGCAGTTCTTC. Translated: CASSKGQGYEQFF.

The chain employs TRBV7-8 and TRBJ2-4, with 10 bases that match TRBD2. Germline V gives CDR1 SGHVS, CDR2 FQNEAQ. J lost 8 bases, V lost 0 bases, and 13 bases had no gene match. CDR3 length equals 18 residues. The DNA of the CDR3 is TGTGCCAGCAGCTTAGCGAGGGTAGCGGGGGGAAGGAGGGACATTCAGTACTTC. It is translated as CASSLARVAGGRRDIQYF.

As DNA, the CDR3 is TGTGCCAGCAGCCAAGGGGGGGGGCCGAATCAGCCCCAGCATTTT. Protein sequence: CASSQGGGPNQPQHF. The rearrangement uses TRBV4-2 and TRBJ1-5; the D gene is possibly TRBD1 (6 bases). This CDR3 region has 15 residues. V was clipped by 1 base and J by 4 bases, with 11 bases between them. Germline CDR1 and CDR2: LGHNA and YNFKEQ.

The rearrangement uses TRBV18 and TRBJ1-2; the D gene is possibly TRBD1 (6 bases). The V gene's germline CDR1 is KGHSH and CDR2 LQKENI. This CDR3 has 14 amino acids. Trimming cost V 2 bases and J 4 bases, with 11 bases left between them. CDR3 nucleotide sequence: TGTGCCAGCTCACCAACAGGGTTGATCTATGGCTACACCTTC. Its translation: CASSPTGLIYGYTF.

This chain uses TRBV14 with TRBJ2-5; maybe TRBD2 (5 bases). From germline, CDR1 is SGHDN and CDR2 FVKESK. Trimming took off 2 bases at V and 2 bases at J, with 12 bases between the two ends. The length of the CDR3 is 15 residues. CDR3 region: CASSQRGILQETQYF. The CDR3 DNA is TGTGCCAGCAGCCAAAGAGGGATCCTGCAAGAGACCCAGTACTTC.

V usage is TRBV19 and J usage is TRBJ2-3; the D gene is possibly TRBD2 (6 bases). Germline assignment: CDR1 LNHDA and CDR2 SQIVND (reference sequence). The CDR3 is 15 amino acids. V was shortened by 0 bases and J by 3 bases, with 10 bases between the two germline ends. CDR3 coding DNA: TGTGCCAGTAGTATAGAAATAGCGGCGACAGATACGCAGTATTTT. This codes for CASSIEIAATDTQYF. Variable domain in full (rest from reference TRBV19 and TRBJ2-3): DGGITQSPKYLFRKEGQNVTLSCEQNLNHDAMYWYRQDPGQGLRLIYYSQIVNDFQKGDIAEGYSVSREKKESFPLTVTSAQKNPTAFYLCASSIEIAATDTQYFGPGTRLTVL.

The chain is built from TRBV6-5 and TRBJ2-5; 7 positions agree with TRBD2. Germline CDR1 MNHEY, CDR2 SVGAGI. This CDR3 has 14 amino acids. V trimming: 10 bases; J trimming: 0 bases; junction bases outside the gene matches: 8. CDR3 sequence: CATSRGRYQETQYF. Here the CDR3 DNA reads TGTGCCACCTCGCGGGGGAGGTACCAAGAGACCCAGTACTTC.

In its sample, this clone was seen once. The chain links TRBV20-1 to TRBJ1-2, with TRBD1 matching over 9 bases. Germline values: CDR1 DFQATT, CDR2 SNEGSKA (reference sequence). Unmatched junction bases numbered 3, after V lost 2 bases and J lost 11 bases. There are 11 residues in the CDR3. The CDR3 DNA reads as TGCAGTGCTAGAAGTGGACAGGGGTACACCTTC. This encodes CSARSGQGYTF.